These 31 T cell receptor beta chains were all obtained from the same sample, sequenced in a study of blood T cell repertoires in COVID-19. TCRdb keeps only in-frame clones here, not all; method: immunoSEQ multiplex PCR. The table has some 220,000 clones, 80% to 90% seen once. Specimen: peripheral blood. These receptors came from a man in his forties or fifties with active or convalescent COVID-19.

In its sample, this clone was seen a few times. This rearrangement joins TRBV28 to TRBJ2-5; D call uncertain. Germline-derived CDR1 and CDR2 are MDHEN and SYDVKM. Trimming left V 0 bases short and J 5 bases short, with 7 bases between. The length of the CDR3 is 13 residues. The CDR3 DNA reads TGTGCCAGCAGTTTATGGTCCGTGGAGACCCAGTACTTC. Protein product: CASSLWSVETQYF.

This chain joins TRBV24-1 and TRBJ1-6, with 7 bases matching TRBD1. V lost 9 bases and J lost 8; bases outside the gene matches: 6. Germline CDR1 KGHDR, CDR2 SFDVKD. The CDR3 sequence is 13 residues long. The CDR3: CATQGQGDSPLHF. The DNA of the CDR3 is TGTGCCACCCAGGGCCAGGGGGATTCACCCCTCCACTTT.

This clone was counted between two and nine times. The chain is built from TRBV5-4 and TRBJ1-6; 8 bases map to TRBD1. Losses at the gene ends were 3 bases for V and 5 bases for J; bases not matched to a gene: 7. CDR3 length: 16 amino acids. The germline V gene encodes CDR1 SGHNT and CDR2 YYREEE (reference sequence). The CDR3 DNA is TGTGCCAGCAGCTCCCCGGGACAGGAAAATAATTCACCCCTCCACTTT. This encodes CASSSPGQENNSPLHF.

V gene TRBV4-3 combines with J gene TRBJ2-1; D is perhaps TRBD2 (5 bases). Trimming removed 1 base at V and 7 bases at J, with 14 bases between. The V gene's germline CDR1 is LGHNA and CDR2 YSLEER. The CDR3 is 15 amino acids. The CDR3: CASSQGVAFYNEQFF. CDR3 in DNA: TGCGCCAGCAGCCAAGGGGTAGCGTTTTATAATGAGCAGTTCTTC.

This sequence joins TRBV13 and TRBJ1-1; TRBD1 matches 9 bases. V was pared by 4 bases and J by 6 bases, with 3 bases of the junction left unmatched. The germline CDR1 and CDR2 sequences are PRHDT and FYEKMQ (reference sequence). The CDR3 consists of 13 residues. CDR3 bases: TGTGCCAGCAGCTCCTGGGACAGGGCTGAAGCTTTCTTT. Translating it yields CASSSWDRAEAFF. Complete variable domain (other parts from reference TRBV13 and TRBJ1-1): AAGVIQSPRHLIKEKRETATLKCYPIPRHDTVYWYQQGPGQDPQFLISFYEKMQSDKGSIPDRFSAQQFSDYHSELNMSSLELGDSALYFCASSSWDRAEAFFGQGTRLTVV.

The rearrangement uses TRBV19 and TRBJ1-1, with a weak D call TRBD1 (5 bases). The CDR3 has 13 residues. Germline lookup yields CDR1 LNHDA and CDR2 SQIVND (reference sequence). Trimming stripped 6 bases from V and 1 base from J, with 9 bases between. CDR3 nucleotides: TGTGCCAGTAGCGCAGGGCCGAACACTGAAGCTTTCTTT. Its protein product is CASSAGPNTEAFF.

This chain links TRBV28 with TRBJ1-4; D gene unclear. V was clipped by 4 bases and J by 8 bases, with 14 bases between them. The CDR3 has 14 amino acids. In germline, CDR1 is MDHEN, CDR2 SYDVKM. The CDR3 loop reads CASSSTRGREKLFF. The CDR3 coding sequence is TGTGCCAGCAGTTCCACCAGAGGCCGGGAAAAACTGTTTTTT.

This sequence joins TRBV6-1 and TRBJ2-5, with 8 bases identical to TRBD2. J was trimmed by 2 bases and V by 4 bases; bases with no gene match: 9. Germline assignment: CDR1 MNHNS and CDR2 SASEGT. The CDR3 runs 16 residues. In nucleotides, the CDR3 is TGTGCCAGCAGTGTAGAGAGCGGGAGTTGGCAAGAGACCCAGTACTTC. As protein: CASSVESGSWQETQYF.

The chain combines TRBV18 with TRBJ1-2; TRBD1 matches 7 bases. Germline assignment: CDR1 KGHSH and CDR2 LQKENI. This CDR3 has 15 amino acids. Trimming at V came to 6 bases and at J to 5 bases, leaving 12 bases not matched to a gene. The CDR3 protein is CASSPRQGPEYGYTF. The DNA of the CDR3 is TGTGCCAGCTCGCCTCGACAGGGCCCAGAATATGGCTACACCTTC.

V is TRBV18 and J is TRBJ1-1; no reliable D call. Germline V CDR1 and CDR2: KGHSH, LQKENI. Trimming cost V 5 bases and J 0 bases, with 10 bases left between them. This CDR3 is built from 14 residues. The CDR3 DNA reads TGTGCCAGCTCATCAACTAGCTTGAACACTGAAGCTTTCTTT. Its translation: CASSSTSLNTEAFF.

This chain's CDR3 is CASSETSGTQETQYF. The CDR3, as DNA: TGTGCCAGCAGTGAGACTAGCGGGACCCAAGAGACCCAGTACTTC. The chain couples TRBV6-4 to TRBJ2-5; 11 positions match TRBD2. The CDR3 loop spans 15 amino acids. The germline gives CDR1 MRHNA, CDR2 SNTAGT. V shed 3 bases and J 1 base; nucleotides not matched to a gene: 1.

The chain carries TRBV29-1 and TRBJ1-2; 7 nucleotides align to TRBD1. V shed 8 bases, J shed 4 bases, and the junction held 7 bases outside the gene matches. The CDR3 totals 12 residues. The germline gives CDR1 SQVTM, CDR2 ANQGSEA. CDR3 nucleotide sequence: TGCAGCCTCCGGGACAGCCTCTATGGCTACACCTTC. Translated: CSLRDSLYGYTF.

This chain uses TRBV2 with TRBJ2-1; 13 nucleotides agree with TRBD2. This CDR3 contains 15 residues. J was trimmed by 7 bases and V by 5 bases; bases with no gene match: 5. Per the germline V gene, CDR1 is SNHLY and CDR2 is FYNNEI. CDR3 sequence: CASSYKLAGGNEQFF. The CDR3 nucleotides read TGTGCCAGCAGTTACAAACTAGCGGGAGGGAATGAGCAGTTCTTC.

This chain links TRBV20-1 with TRBJ1-4, with D possibly being TRBD1 (6 bases). Looked up from germline, CDR1 is DFQATT and CDR2 is SNEGSKA (reference sequence). Trimming took off 3 bases at V and 8 bases at J, with 19 bases between the two ends. The CDR3 consists of 15 residues. The CDR3 DNA sequence: TGCAGTGCTAGTTGGACTCCCGCAAGGGGGGAAAAACTGTTTTTT. This translates into CSASWTPARGEKLFF.

The genes are TRBV27 and TRBJ2-1, with 10 bases identical to TRBD2. The CDR3 has 15 amino acids. Trimming removed 2 bases from V and 8 bases from J; junction bases left unmatched: 6. Germline V gene lookup returns CDR1 MNHEY and CDR2 SMNVEV (reference sequence). Here the CDR3 DNA reads TGTGCCAGCAGTTTAGAGGCTAGCGGGAGATATGAGCAGTTCTTC. Encoded protein: CASSLEASGRYEQFF.

The V gene is TRBV18, the J gene TRBJ2-1; a weak D match, TRBD1 (5 bases). In germline, CDR1 is KGHSH, CDR2 LQKENI. Trimming pared 4 bases from V and 7 bases from J, leaving 14 bases between. This CDR3 region has 14 residues. CDR3 residues: CASSLSRGENEQFF. Here the CDR3 DNA reads TGTGCCAGCTCACTATCAAGGGGCGAGAATGAGCAGTTCTTC.

This clone was detected a few times. The V call is TRBV5-6, the J call TRBJ2-7, with 14 bases fitting TRBD2. The CDR3 sequence is 17 residues long. The V gene end was trimmed by 5 bases and the J gene end by 2 bases; junction bases not matched to a gene: 9. Germline CDR1 reads SGHDT; CDR2 reads YYEEEE. In nucleotides, the CDR3 is TGTGCCAGCAGTCAGGGACTAGCGGGAGCCTATCCCTACGAGCAGTACTTC. Its translation: CASSQGLAGAYPYEQYF.

The CDR3 spells CASSVTPEEGAHGYTF. In DNA form, the CDR3 reads TGTGCCAGCAGCGTGACCCCAGAGGAGGGGGCGCATGGCTACACCTTC. V gene TRBV9 combines with J gene TRBJ1-2; 7 bases are a match to TRBD1. Germline V lookup: CDR1 SGDLS, CDR2 YYNGEE. The CDR3 covers 16 residues. The ends lost 2 bases at V and 6 bases at J; junction bases unmatched: 13.

This chain uses TRBV5-8 with TRBJ1-4, with 7 bases matching TRBD1. Germline CDR1 SGHTS, CDR2 YDEGEE. The V segment lost 1 base and the J segment 3 bases; nucleotides outside the gene matches: 0. The CDR3 loop spans 14 amino acids. The CDR3 coding sequence is TGTGCCAGCAGCTTGACAGGGGCTAATGAAAAACTGTTTTTT. Amino acids: CASSLTGANEKLFF.

This clone was seen a few times. The J gene is TRBJ2-1, the V gene TRBV25-1; 7 bases map to TRBD2. Trimming cost V 7 bases and J 9 bases; bases outside gene matches: 6. The CDR3 runs 12 residues. From germline, CDR1 is MGHDK and CDR2 SYGVNS. The DNA of the CDR3 is TGTGCCAGCACCCCAAGCGGGGTTGAGCAGTTCTTC. Its protein is CASTPSGVEQFF.

V usage is TRBV2 and J usage is TRBJ2-3; D ambiguous. CDR3 length equals 14 residues. Germline assignment: CDR1 SNHLY and CDR2 FYNNEI. With 4 bases removed from V and 2 bases from J, the gap between germline ends came to 10 bases. The CDR3 sequence is CASSVESNTDTQYF. The CDR3 DNA reads TGTGCCAGCAGTGTTGAGAGCAACACAGATACGCAGTATTTT.

This chain links TRBV4-2 with TRBJ2-6, with D possibly matching TRBD2 (7 bases). Between the trimmed V and J ends, which lost 1 base and 0 bases, there was a span of 16 bases. The CDR3 is 19 amino acids. CDR1 and CDR2 from the germline V gene are LGHNA and YNFKEQ. In DNA, the CDR3 is TGTGCCAGCAGCCAAGCTTATGGACGGGGGGCCTCTGGGGCCAACGTCCTGACTTTC. Its protein product is CASSQAYGRGASGANVLTF.

This clone was seen only once. The chain joins TRBV30 to TRBJ2-7, with D possibly being TRBD2 (5 bases). V was pared by 2 bases and J by 4 bases, with 15 bases between. In germline, CDR1 is GTSNPN, CDR2 SVGIG (reference sequence). This CDR3 contains 14 residues. The CDR3 protein is CAWSPNVARYEQYF. CDR3 bases: TGTGCCTGGAGTCCCAATGTAGCGCGGTACGAGCAGTACTTC.

The genes are TRBV9 and TRBJ1-2; 9 bases line up with TRBD1. The CDR3 length is 14 residues. Trimming cost V 3 bases and J 8 bases; bases outside gene matches: 8. The germline CDR1 and CDR2 sequences are SGDLS and YYNGEE. CDR3 coding DNA: TGTGCCAGCAGCGGGACAGGGGATTTGTTGGGCTACACCTTC. This encodes CASSGTGDLLGYTF.

The chain joins TRBV19 to TRBJ2-3; 7 positions match TRBD2. CDR3 length: 15 amino acids. V gave up 2 bases and J gave up 2 bases; unmatched junction bases: 4. CDR1 LNHDA and CDR2 SQIVND come from the germline V gene (reference sequence). The CDR3 bases are TGTGCCAGTAGTATACCAGCGGGGTTCACAGATACGCAGTATTTT. Protein sequence: CASSIPAGFTDTQYF.

This clone was observed a single time. The chain joins TRBV7-2 to TRBJ2-5; TRBD1 might be the D (6 bases). The CDR3 covers 13 residues. The germline gives CDR1 SGHTA, CDR2 FQGNSA. Trimming removed 5 bases at V and 3 bases at J, with 10 bases between. The DNA of the CDR3 is TGTGCCAGCAGCCCTCGACAGGAAGAGACCCAGTACTTC. Translated: CASSPRQEETQYF.

This clone was found a few times. The rearrangement links TRBV7-3 to TRBJ1-4; no definite D call. The CDR3 spans 12 residues. Germline CDR1 and CDR2: SGHTA and FQGTGA. Trimming left V 6 bases short and J 4 bases short, with 6 bases between. The CDR3 region is CASSADNEKLFF. The CDR3 coding sequence is TGTGCCAGCAGTGCGGATAATGAAAAACTGTTTTTT. Full variable domain (missing parts from reference TRBV7-3 and TRBJ1-4): GAGVSQTPSNKVTEKGKYVELRCDPISGHTALYWYRQSLGQGPEFLIYFQGTGAADDSGLPNDRFFAVRPEGSVSTLKIQRTERGDSAVYLCASSADNEKLFFGSGTQLSVL.

This clone was seen a few times. V and J are TRBV27 and TRBJ1-1; 7 nucleotides line up with TRBD1. The germline CDR1 and CDR2 sequences are MNHEY and SMNVEV (reference sequence). The trim removed 2 bases at V and 3 bases at J, leaving 3 bases unmatched. The CDR3 runs to 14 residues. CDR3 sequence: CASSLRGRDTEAFF. The DNA for the CDR3 is TGTGCCAGCAGTTTAAGGGGGCGCGACACTGAAGCTTTCTTT.

V is TRBV7-2 and J is TRBJ1-6; tentatively, D is TRBD1 (5 bases). This CDR3 comprises 16 residues. CDR1 SGHTA and CDR2 FQGNSA come from the germline V gene. Trimming pared 5 bases from V and 8 bases from J, leaving 19 bases between. The CDR3 region is CASSRSEAGGDSPLHF. As DNA, the CDR3 is TGTGCCAGCAGCCGCTCGGAGGCCGGGGGGGATTCACCCCTCCACTTT. Using reference TRBV7-2 and TRBJ1-6 for the parts outside the CDR3, the full variable domain is GAGVSQSPSNKVTEKGKDVELRCDPISGHTALYWYRQSLGQGLEFLIYFQGNSAPDKSGLPSDRFSAERTGGSVSTLTIQRTQQEDSAVYLCASSRSEAGGDSPLHFGNGTRLTVT.

This clone occurred once. V usage is TRBV19 and J usage is TRBJ2-3; weak D call: TRBD1 (6 bases). V was pared by 4 bases and J by 5 bases, with 13 bases between. Germline CDR1 is LNHDA and CDR2 is SQIVND (reference sequence). CDR3 length: 14 amino acids. The CDR3 DNA reads TGTGCCAGTAGTACCGACCTGACAGGAGATACGCAGTATTTT. Translated, it gives CASSTDLTGDTQYF. The full variable domain, completed using reference TRBV19 and TRBJ2-3, is DGGITQSPKYLFRKEGQNVTLSCEQNLNHDAMYWYRQDPGQGLRLIYYSQIVNDFQKGDIAEGYSVSREKKESFPLTVTSAQKNPTAFYLCASSTDLTGDTQYFGPGTRLTVL.

The sample holds one count of this clone. The chain links TRBV7-6 to TRBJ1-2; the D gene is possibly TRBD1 (5 bases). Germline-derived CDR1 and CDR2 are SGHVS and FNYEAQ. Deletions cut 5 bases from V and 3 bases from J, with 13 bases between. The CDR3 consists of 14 residues. The CDR3 bases are TGTGCCAGCAGCGCGCTAGACAGTGACTATGGCTACACCTTC. This sequence encodes CASSALDSDYGYTF.